This T cell receptor beta chain was identified during a study of blood T cells in healthy people across ages. Alongside a J-beta primer mix, a sample-barcoded 5' primer served in a second PCR lasting roughly 6 to 12 cycles. TCRdb re-called the 5' RACE reads with MiXCR, one entry per CDR3 protein. The table lists some 760,000 distinct CDR3 sequences, about 25% of them singletons, with more than 7.5% in the top ten. Each sample used at least 6 million PBMCs. Trimming removed 1 base from V and 0 bases from J, with 12 bases in between. The CDR3 consists of 15 residues. CDR1 and CDR2 from the germline V gene are SQVTM and ANQGSEA. This clonotype was detected only a few times. These data were likewise used in another study, on T cells of mothers and their children.

Sequencing input: blood. The chain is built from TRBV29-1 and TRBJ2-5; unclear D gene. This TCR was recovered from a boy aged 5-17 years in good health. CDR3 DNA sequence: TGCAGCGTTGAAGGTCTGCCACCTAACCAAGAGACCCAGTACTTC. Its protein product is CSVEGLPPNQETQYF.